One T cell receptor (beta chain) is described in this entry. The antigen is unknown. This CDR3 spans 17 amino acids. V was pared by 4 bases and J by 0 bases, with 17 bases between. The germline V gene encodes CDR1 SGHRS and CDR2 YFSETQ. The source of the sample is a study of T cell responses to AZD1222 COVID-19 vaccine. Findings and caveats of the study: Baseline testing showed seropositivity in only a handful of AZD1222 recipients. There were vaccine-associated CD4 TCRs across spike, dominant at 160-218 and 743-854. After the peak T cell response, and only then, were repertoires sampled.

TCRdb's table, derived via immunoSEQ multiplex PCR, lists solely in-frame clones and lacks some. The sample lists roughly 250,000 clones, approximately 95% occurring once. The sample was peripheral blood, taken on day 0 of AZD1222 vaccination. The clonotype originates from an adult in good health. The gene calls are TRBV5-1 and TRBJ1-5, with D possibly matching TRBD1 (6 bases). The CDR3 nucleotides read TGCGCCAGCAGCCCCGGGGGCCTACCTTATAGCAATCAGCCCCAGCATTTT. It yields the protein CASSPGGLPYSNQPQHF.